The entry below gives a single T cell receptor (beta chain) sequence along with its context. Participant age was roughly 18 to 89 years, and participants resided in about two dozen US areas. The CDR3 is 15 residues long. The J segment lost 5 bases and the V segment lost 2 bases, leaving 7 bases of the junction unmatched. Germline V CDR1 and CDR2: LNHDA, SQIVND (reference sequence). Using immunoSEQ multiplex PCR, the repertoire was profiled, and TCRdb retains in-frame clones only, with some absent. The data contain 320,000 or so clones, around 85% of them singletons. The sample is drawn from a study of blood T cell repertoires in COVID-19.

The specimen sequenced was PBMCs or T cells enriched from blood (not recorded which). The V and J genes are TRBV19 and TRBJ2-5, with 8 bases matching TRBD2. This TCR was sampled from a woman between 25 and 40 years old who had been exposed to COVID-19. In DNA, the CDR3 is TGTGCCAGTAGTATAAAACCGGGACTAGGGGAGACCCAGTACTTC. Protein sequence: CASSIKPGLGETQYF.